These 11 T cell receptor beta chains were sequenced from one sample in a study of control samples from healthy donors and cancer patients. TCRdb keeps only in-frame clones here, not all; method: immunoSEQ multiplex PCR. Here the sample spans 200,000 to 250,000 clones, around 94% being singletons. Source material: blood. These receptor sequences come from a man in his forties or fifties in good health.

A remark on this clone: A read error may account for a junction end that differs from germline. The V and J genes are TRBV12-3 or TRBV12-4 and TRBJ1-3; D remains ambiguous. This CDR3 has 12 residues. CDR3 sequence: CASGFAGNTIYF. The CDR3 DNA reads as TGTGCCAGCGGTTTTGCGGGAAACACCATATATTTT.

The chain has TRBV6-2 or TRBV6-3 and TRBJ1-1, with D perhaps matching TRBD1 (5 bases). The CDR3 totals 14 residues. V shed 0 bases and J shed 3 bases, with 8 bases lying between them. Germline CDR1 is MNHEY and CDR2 is SVGEGT. CDR3 in amino acids: CASSYSLGDTEAFF. The CDR3 nucleotides read TGTGCCAGCAGTTACTCGTTAGGGGACACTGAAGCTTTCTTT.

The CDR3 sequence is CASTLAGAGYTEAFF. The CDR3 DNA reads as TGCGCCAGCACCCTAGCAGGGGCGGGGTACACTGAAGCTTTCTTT. The rearrangement uses TRBV10-2 and TRBJ1-1; possibly TRBD1 for D (6 bases). There are 15 residues in the CDR3. Germline CDR1 reads WSHSY; CDR2 reads SAAADI. V was shortened by 7 bases and J by 3 bases, with 18 bases between the two germline ends.

This sequence joins TRBV2 and TRBJ1-6, with TRBD1 matching 12 bases. The CDR3 length is 14 residues. CDR1 and CDR2 from the germline V gene are SNHLY and FYNNEI. The V gene end was trimmed by 8 bases and the J gene end by 10 bases; junction bases not matched to a gene: 6. The CDR3 bases are TGTGCCAGCTCCCGGGACAGGGGGCCATCACCCCTCCACTTT. Its protein is CASSRDRGPSPLHF.

The chain joins TRBV28 to TRBJ2-7; 8 bases match TRBD1. Germline values: CDR1 MDHEN, CDR2 SYDVKM. J was trimmed by 7 bases and V by 6 bases; bases with no gene match: 8. The CDR3 spans 13 residues. The CDR3 spells CASSRQGMGEQYV. CDR3 nucleotides: TGTGCCAGCAGCAGACAGGGGATGGGAGAGCAGTACGTC.

The chain uses TRBV11-3 and TRBJ2-1; TRBD2 matches 8 bases. The CDR3 spans 15 residues. The V and J ends lost 0 bases and 8 bases, in that order; junction bases with no gene match: 6. Germline V lookup: CDR1 SGHNT, CDR2 YENEEA. CDR3 bases: TGTGCCAGCAGCTTAGACGGGGGGGCGCGTGATGAGCAGTTCTTC. This encodes CASSLDGGARDEQFF.

J is TRBJ1-5 and V is TRBV28, with TRBD1 as a possible D gene (6 bases). Trimming removed 8 bases from V and 1 base from J, with 21 bases in between. The CDR3 is 17 residues long. The germline V gene encodes CDR1 MDHEN and CDR2 SYDVKM. The CDR3 coding sequence is TGTGCCAGCCTAATACGGCTGGGGGCTAGGAGCAATCAGCCCCAGCATTTT. Translation: CASLIRLGARSNQPQHF.

The chain is built from TRBV9 and TRBJ1-2; weak D call: TRBD1 (6 bases). Germline V CDR1 and CDR2: SGDLS, YYNGEE. The CDR3 contains 13 residues. V lost 4 bases, J lost 6 bases, and 13 bases lay in between. The chain's CDR3 is CASSPLGAHGYTF. The CDR3, as DNA: TGTGCCAGCAGCCCCTTGGGGGCTCATGGCTACACCTTC. Variable domain in full (rest from reference TRBV9 and TRBJ1-2): DSGVTQTPKHLITATGQRVTLRCSPRSGDLSVYWYQQSLDQGLQFLIQYYNGEERAKGNILERFSAQQFPDLHSELNLSSLELGDSALYFCASSPLGAHGYTFGSGTRLTVV.

The rearrangement links TRBV30 to TRBJ1-1; D ambiguous. V was pared by 5 bases and J by 1 base, with 5 bases between. The CDR3 length is 11 residues. The germline gives CDR1 GTSNPN, CDR2 SVGIG (reference sequence). This CDR3 reads CAWGPNTEAFF. The CDR3 nucleotides read TGTGCCTGGGGGCCGAACACTGAAGCTTTCTTT.

The chain recombines TRBV11-2 with TRBJ1-2; D is unresolved. Germline assignment: CDR1 SGHAT and CDR2 FQNNGV. The CDR3 is 13 residues long. The V end was cut by 1 base, the J end by 8 bases, with 11 bases between. The CDR3 spells CASSLGAEGGYTF. The CDR3 DNA is TGTGCCAGCAGCTTAGGCGCGGAGGGAGGCTACACCTTC.

The V gene is TRBV6-2 or TRBV6-3, the J gene TRBJ1-6; D is unresolved. Looked up from germline, CDR1 is MNHEY and CDR2 is SVGEGT. This CDR3 spans 14 amino acids. Trimming left V 4 bases short and J 4 bases short, with 8 bases between. Written as DNA, the CDR3 is TGTGCCAGCAGTTTGAGGCAGTATAATTCACCCCTCCACTTT. Translating it yields CASSLRQYNSPLHF.